The 29 T cell receptor beta chains listed next were all sequenced from one sample in a study of cytomegalovirus exposure and HLA in healthy donors (dated by TCRdb to the late 2010s). Library generation was performed with the immunoSEQ multiplex PCR assay. The multiplex PCR relied on a mix of 60 forward primers for TCR Vbeta segments and 13 reverse primers for TCR Jbeta segments. The table was pulled from immuneACCESS by TCRdb, which kept in-frame rearrangements only. Such tables lose some clones; where checked, under half of the loss comes from unresolved V genes, and the rest has no known cause. A total of roughly 140,000 clones appear in this sample, around 77% of them only once. 4.5% to 5% of the sample lies in the top ten. Sample: PBMCs. These TCRs come from a woman aged 45-60 years in good health and CMV-seronegative.

This clone was counted between two and nine times. V gene TRBV7-2 combines with J gene TRBJ2-7; weak D call: TRBD2 (6 bases). The CDR3 covers 15 residues. V was cut by 5 bases and J by 3 bases, with 17 bases left in between. Germline CDR1 SGHTA, CDR2 FQGNSA. The CDR3 DNA reads TGTGCCAGCAGCCCCCAGTACGGGGGTTTCTACGAGCAGTACTTC. It codes for CASSPQYGGFYEQYF. Complete variable domain (other parts from reference TRBV7-2 and TRBJ2-7): GAGVSQSPSNKVTEKGKDVELRCDPISGHTALYWYRQSLGQGLEFLIYFQGNSAPDKSGLPSDRFSAERTGGSVSTLTIQRTQQEDSAVYLCASSPQYGGFYEQYFGPGTRLTVT.

The V gene is TRBV5-1, the J gene TRBJ2-3; no clear D. The CDR3 covers 15 residues. Trimming took 4 bases from V and 2 from J, leaving 14 bases between them. Germline lookup yields CDR1 SGHRS and CDR2 YFSETQ. The CDR3 sequence is CASSPLGISTDTQYF. The CDR3 DNA sequence: TGCGCCAGCAGCCCCCTGGGCATCTCCACAGATACGCAGTATTTT.

The V gene is TRBV5-1, the J gene TRBJ2-5; no definite D call. CDR1 is SGHRS and CDR2 is YFSETQ in the germline V gene. The CDR3 covers 11 residues. V lost 1 base and J lost 5, with 3 bases in between. The CDR3, as DNA: TGCGCCAGCAGCTTGCGGGAGACCCAGTACTTC. The encoded protein is CASSLRETQYF. The complete variable domain, with remaining parts taken from reference TRBV5-1 and TRBJ2-5, reads KAGVTQTPRYLIKTRGQQVTLSCSPISGHRSVSWYQQTPGQGLQFLFEYFSETQRNKGNFPGRFSGRQFSNSRSEMNVSTLELGDSALYLCASSLRETQYFGPGTRLLVL.

DNA for the CDR3: TGTGCCAGCTCACCACTAGCGGGCTTGAACACCGGGGAGCTGTTTTTT. Translating gives CASSPLAGLNTGELFF. The V gene is TRBV18, the J gene TRBJ2-2, with 7 bases matching TRBD2. The trim removed 1 base at V and 1 base at J, leaving 3 bases unmatched. This CDR3 spans 16 amino acids. In germline, CDR1 is KGHSH, CDR2 LQKENI.

The V and J genes are TRBV2 and TRBJ2-1; 12 positions agree with TRBD2. The CDR3 runs to 17 residues. V was clipped by 6 bases and J by 4 bases; unmatched bases: 10. The V gene's germline CDR1 is SNHLY and CDR2 FYNNEI. CDR3 nucleotides: TGTGCCAGCAGGACACGACTAGCGGGGGCCGGTTACAATGAGCAGTTCTTC. This translates into CASRTRLAGAGYNEQFF.

The chain couples TRBV5-1 to TRBJ1-5; 7 bases line up with TRBD1. V was pared by 7 bases and J by 4 bases, with 5 bases of the junction left unmatched. Germline V gene data show CDR1 as SGHRS and CDR2 as YFSETQ. The CDR3 is 13 residues long. The CDR3 DNA reads as TGCGCCAGCTCCCGGGACAGTAATCAGCCCCAGCATTTT. It specifies CASSRDSNQPQHF.

This rearrangement joins TRBV11-2 to TRBJ2-7, with 8 positions matching TRBD1. Losses at the gene ends were 3 bases for V and 9 bases for J; bases not matched to a gene: 4. Germline-derived CDR1 and CDR2 are SGHAT and FQNNGV. This CDR3 comprises 12 residues. The CDR3 DNA is TGTGCCAGCAGCTTGGCCGACAGGGGGCAGTACTTC. It yields the protein CASSLADRGQYF.

The chain uses TRBV27 and TRBJ2-2, with TRBD1 identical over 7 bases. J was trimmed by 6 bases and V by 5 bases; bases with no gene match: 6. The V gene's germline CDR1 is MNHEY and CDR2 SMNVEV (reference sequence). The length of the CDR3 is 14 residues. The CDR3 DNA is TGTGCCAGCAGTATCGACAGGGCGGCCGGGGAGCTGTTTTTT. Its protein is CASSIDRAAGELFF.

CDR3 bases: TGTGCCAGCAGCCCGGACACCGGGTGGGAGCAGTACTTC. It is translated as CASSPDTGWEQYF. This rearrangement joins TRBV2 to TRBJ2-7; D possibly corresponds to TRBD1 (5 bases). This CDR3 has 13 amino acids. V lost 6 bases to trimming and J lost 7 bases, with 16 bases between them. CDR1 and CDR2 from the germline V gene are SNHLY and FYNNEI.

J is TRBJ1-1 and V is TRBV7-2, with a possible D match to TRBD1 (5 bases). The CDR3 loop spans 13 amino acids. The V end was cut by 2 bases, the J end by 4 bases, with 8 bases between. Per germline, CDR1 SGHTA and CDR2 FQGNSA. The CDR3 loop reads CASSLQGGTEAFF. In nucleotides, the CDR3 is TGTGCCAGCAGCTTACAGGGAGGCACTGAAGCTTTCTTT.

The J gene is TRBJ2-2, the V gene TRBV2, with 11 bases identical to TRBD1. The CDR3 is 16 amino acids. Germline lookup yields CDR1 SNHLY and CDR2 FYNNEI. After removal of 6 bases from V and 2 bases from J, the junction contained 5 bases not matched to a gene. CDR3 in DNA: TGTGCCAGCAGCGTTGGACAGGGGGCAAACACCGGGGAGCTGTTTTTT. This gives the protein CASSVGQGANTGELFF.

The chain has TRBV11-2 and TRBJ2-7; 7 nucleotides line up with TRBD1. Germline CDR1 and CDR2: SGHAT and FQNNGV. This CDR3 comprises 14 residues. V trimming: 5 bases; J trimming: 3 bases; junction bases outside the gene matches: 7. The CDR3 protein is CASSHLGQNYEQYF. The DNA of the CDR3 is TGTGCCAGCAGCCACCTGGGACAGAACTACGAGCAGTACTTC. The full variable domain, in which reference TRBV11-2 and TRBJ2-7 provide the parts outside the CDR3, is EAGVAQSPRYKIIEKRQSVAFWCNPISGHATLYWYQQILGQGPKLLIQFQNNGVVDDSQLPKDRFSAERLKGVDSTLKIQPAKLEDSAVYLCASSHLGQNYEQYFGPGTRLTVT.

The rearrangement joins TRBV11-2 to TRBJ2-5; D is possibly TRBD1 (6 bases). Germline CDR1 reads SGHAT; CDR2 reads FQNNGV. The V gene lost 2 bases and the J gene lost 2 bases, with 9 bases spanning the gap. This CDR3 contains 14 residues. The CDR3 here is CASSLPGVQETQYF. As DNA, the CDR3 is TGTGCCAGCAGCTTACCAGGGGTACAAGAGACCCAGTACTTC.

This chain's CDR3 is CASSPGQERFWGYTF. CDR3 coding DNA: TGTGCCAGCAGCCCGGGACAGGAGCGTTTTTGGGGCTACACCTTC. The chain joins TRBV27 to TRBJ1-2; TRBD1 matches at 8 bases. V dropped 6 bases and J dropped 8; count of bases not matched to a gene: 14. Germline CDR1 reads MNHEY; CDR2 reads SMNVEV (reference sequence). This CDR3 contains 15 residues.

This sequence joins TRBV6-4 and TRBJ2-5; a weak D match, TRBD1 (5 bases). Per the germline V gene, CDR1 is MRHNA and CDR2 is SNTAGT. The V gene lost 3 bases and the J gene lost 5 bases, with 16 bases spanning the gap. CDR3 length equals 15 residues. CDR3 sequence reads: CASSEDPAGLETQYF. For the CDR3, the DNA is TGTGCCAGCAGTGAAGACCCCGCAGGGCTTGAGACCCAGTACTTC.

The chain links TRBV6-5 to TRBJ2-7, with TRBD2 identical over 7 bases. V trimming: 6 bases; J trimming: 1 base; junction bases outside the gene matches: 6. The CDR3 is made up of 14 amino acids. Germline V gene sequence: CDR1 MNHEY, CDR2 SVGAGI. The CDR3 spells CASSKAGLSYEQYF. CDR3 coding DNA: TGTGCCAGCAGCAAAGCGGGGTTATCCTACGAGCAGTACTTC.

The table lists this clone with a count of one. The chain recombines TRBV6-5 with TRBJ1-1; D not certain. Deletions cut 2 bases from V and 11 bases from J, with 15 bases between. This CDR3 has 13 amino acids. Germline CDR1 is MNHEY and CDR2 is SVGAGI. The DNA of the CDR3 is TGTGCCAGCAGTTACGGGCCAGGCGTTTGGGCTTTCTTT. Translated, it gives CASSYGPGVWAFF.

The rearrangement links TRBV10-3 to TRBJ1-3; maybe TRBD1 (5 bases). The CDR3 has 15 amino acids. Trimming left V 4 bases short and J 6 bases short, with 16 bases between. Germline CDR1 and CDR2: ENHRY and SYGVKD. CDR3 protein: CAISGSGGMLNTIYF. The CDR3 DNA is TGTGCCATCAGTGGCTCGGGGGGGATGCTAAACACCATATATTTT.

The chain has TRBV2 and TRBJ2-1, with 9 bases aligning to TRBD2. The CDR3 covers 15 residues. Germline V gives CDR1 SNHLY, CDR2 FYNNEI. V was clipped by 6 bases and J by 6 bases; unmatched bases: 9. As DNA, the CDR3 is TGTGCCAGCAGGGGAGCGGGGGGAGCGATCAATGAGCAGTTCTTC. This sequence encodes CASRGAGGAINEQFF.

The V and J genes are TRBV2 and TRBJ1-3; D ambiguous. The V end lost 6 bases, the J end lost 6 bases, and 18 bases lay between the germline ends. The CDR3 runs to 15 residues. Germline V gives CDR1 SNHLY, CDR2 FYNNEI. Written as DNA, the CDR3 is TGTGCCAGCAGCCTACCGGGAGCCCGAGAAAACACCATATATTTT. Encoded protein: CASSLPGARENTIYF. Variable domain in full (rest from reference TRBV2 and TRBJ1-3): EPEVTQTPSHQVTQMGQEVILRCVPISNHLYFYWYRQILGQKVEFLVSFYNNEISEKSEIFDDQFSVERPDGSNFTLKIRSTKLEDSAMYFCASSLPGARENTIYFGEGSWLTVV.

The chain couples TRBV5-1 to TRBJ1-1, with D possibly TRBD1 on 5 matching bases. V was clipped by 2 bases and J by 2 bases, with 7 bases between them. This CDR3 has 13 amino acids. Germline values: CDR1 SGHRS, CDR2 YFSETQ. CDR3 DNA: TGCGCCAGCAGCTTAACAGGAAACACTGAAGCTTTCTTT. Its protein is CASSLTGNTEAFF.

The sample holds a few counts of this clone. The J gene is TRBJ1-2, the V gene TRBV6-5, with TRBD1 matching 7 bases. The CDR3 is 13 amino acids. Germline V gene data show CDR1 as MNHEY and CDR2 as SVGAGI. V was pared by 10 bases and J by 2 bases, with 7 bases of the junction left unmatched. CDR3 nucleotides: TGTGCCACCCACAGGGGTATCAACTATGGCTACACCTTC. Translated: CATHRGINYGYTF.

The V call is TRBV6-6, the J call TRBJ2-7, with D maybe TRBD1 (6 bases). V was shortened by 6 bases and J by 6 bases, with 15 bases between the two germline ends. Germline V gene lookup returns CDR1 MNHNY and CDR2 SVGAGI (reference sequence). The length of the CDR3 is 13 residues. Written as DNA, the CDR3 is TGTGCCAGCAGCCCCGGGACATATTCCGAGCAGTACTTC. Translating gives CASSPGTYSEQYF.

The chain uses TRBV4-1 and TRBJ2-7; TRBD2 matches 11 bases. After removal of 0 bases from V and 4 bases from J, the junction contained 5 bases not matched to a gene. This CDR3 is 16 amino acids long. Germline V gives CDR1 MGHRA, CDR2 YSYEKL. Here the CDR3 DNA reads TGCGCCAGCAGCCAAGAGCTGACTAGCGGGGTGTACGAGCAGTACTTC. Translation gives CASSQELTSGVYEQYF.

The rearrangement links TRBV7-3 to TRBJ2-3; 9 bases fit TRBD2. This CDR3 is 16 amino acids long. Trimming cost V 5 bases and J 5 bases; bases outside gene matches: 11. Germline assignment: CDR1 SGHTA and CDR2 FQGTGA. CDR3 nucleotide sequence: TGTGCCAGCAGCCATAATGGCGGGGGGGCCGGAGATACGCAGTATTTT. Its protein is CASSHNGGGAGDTQYF.

This clone was seen a few times. Germline and junction disagree at one end, which may indicate a read error. The chain's CDR3 is CSSSPPSTGTEAFF. In DNA, the CDR3 is TGTTCCAGCAGCCCACCGTCGACGGGGACTGAAGCTTTCTTT. The chain joins TRBV7-9 to TRBJ1-1; D is undetermined. The CDR3 runs to 14 residues. Germline V gene data show CDR1 as SEHNR and CDR2 as FQNEAQ (reference sequence). Drawing the rest from reference TRBV7-9 and TRBJ1-1, the complete variable domain is DTGVSQNPRHKITKRGQNVTFRCDPISEHNRLYWYRQTLGQGPEFLTYFQNEAQLEKSRLLSDRFSAERPKGSFSTLEIQRTEQGDSAMYLCSSSPPSTGTEAFFGQGTRLTVV.

The V and J genes are TRBV12-5 and TRBJ1-3; 9 bases are a match to TRBD1. Germline CDR1 reads LGHNT; CDR2 reads FRNRAP. After removal of 5 bases from V and 4 bases from J, the junction contained 6 bases not matched to a gene. The CDR3 is 15 residues long. CDR3 DNA sequence: TGTGCTAGTGGTATGGGACAGGGAGGAGGAAACACCATATATTTT. Its protein is CASGMGQGGGNTIYF.

This clone has a handful of counts. This sequence joins TRBV6-1 and TRBJ1-1, with TRBD1 identical over 7 bases. Germline CDR1 is MNHNS and CDR2 is SASEGT. This CDR3 has 12 amino acids. J lost 8 bases, V lost 6 bases, and 6 bases had no gene match. As DNA, the CDR3 is TGTGCCAGCAGCTACAGGGGCAGGGAAGCTTTCTTT. Translating it yields CASSYRGREAFF.

A remark on this clone: Germline is not matched at one junction end, which may reflect a read error. CDR3 in DNA: TGTTCCAGCAGCTTAGGGCAGATCTCCTATAATTCACCCCTCCACTTT. The encoded protein is CSSSLGQISYNSPLHF. J is TRBJ1-6 and V is TRBV7-9; the D is unclear. CDR1 is SEHNR and CDR2 is FQNEAQ in the germline V gene (reference sequence). CDR3 size: 16 residues.